This TCR beta chain originates from a study of cytomegalovirus exposure and HLA in healthy donors (dated by TCRdb to about 2017). In the study overall: A later analysis indicated that the 100 to 150 validation repertoires were generated on the platform also employed for the 670 or so repertoires of the first cohort. The study aimed to test whether signatures of past pathogen exposure could be identified by cataloging public T cell receptors. A separate validation cohort of 100 to 150 different subjects was used in addition to the roughly 620-subject first cohort. High-throughput TCR immunosequencing, statistical association of individual TCRs with disease status, and machine learning were combined to predict cytomegalovirus infection status.

This clone appeared once. Its antigen target is currently unknown. The sample holds no much larger clone one base away, and base qualities are not on file. Broader findings and caveats from the paper: According to the authors, the approach could potentially be generalized to other disease states and immunological phenotypes. Of the cluster scores, approximately 95% were above 0 in a later analysis, which found that TCRs clustered in the first cohort also tended to co-occur in the approximately 110 validation repertoires. The study gave a list of 150 to 200 TCR beta chains associated with cytomegalovirus. Cytomegalovirus status was reported to be diagnosed by the classifier with high specificity and sensitivity in both the original and validation cohorts. Three of the identified cytomegalovirus-associated TCR beta chains were confirmed in vitro to be specific for cytomegalovirus antigens. Most TCR sequences were observed very rarely across donors, whereas some public TCRs were present in many individuals. The validation cohort had no HLA typing available for a later analysis, so co-occurrence within that cohort was assessed over all 130 or so repertoires.

The donors belonged to the validation cohort of around 130 subjects, which was separate from the approximately 680-subject first cohort. Libraries came from the immunoSEQ multiplex PCR assay. As for the original processing: A statistical classification framework was built for diagnosing cytomegalovirus status from the catalog of TCR beta chain sequences. The table comes from immuneACCESS by way of TCRdb, which keeps in-frame sequences with V and J called. Part of the clones is missing from these tables; in studies checked, under half for an unresolved V gene and the rest for unknown reasons. V and J calls and clone size come straight from that table; D and trimming were deduced from the DNA. The sample table shows some 130,000 clones, and 88% are seen once. The top ten constitute roughly 1.4% of the sample. Sequencing was carried out using PBMCs. The clonotype originates from a man aged 25-40 years in good health and CMV-seronegative.

The nucleotide sequence is given as TGTGCCTGGAGTACCGGGAGGCTATTTAACAATGAGCAGTTCTTC. Translated, it gives CAWSTGRLFNNEQFF. The chain uses TRBV30 and TRBJ2-1; 7 nucleotides in the junction match TRBD2. The CDR3 runs 15 amino acids, cysteine and phenylalanine included. The only DNA kept is the CDR3, 45 bases in frame from the first base. CDR1 and CDR2 (GTSNPN, SVGIG) derive from the germline V gene (reference sequence). Here V drops 2 bases and J drops 5 bases, and the junction holds 9 bases not matched to any gene.